The 23 T cell receptor beta chains below come from one sample, sequenced in a study of human T cells and chemical hapten exposure. The template was total RNA from unfractionated whole blood. TCRdb itself ran the 5' RACE reads through MiXCR, one entry per CDR3 protein. There are about 140,000 distinct CDR3 sequences in the sample; around 4% occur only once, and around 1.5% lies in the top ten. These receptors all come from a female donor in good health.

This clonotype was found many times. CDR3 nucleotide sequence: TGCGCCAGCAGCCGTGGGTTAGCAGGGGTCAATCAGCCCCAGCATTTT. Encoded protein: CASSRGLAGVNQPQHF. The chain links TRBV4-1 to TRBJ1-5; D is possibly TRBD1 (6 bases). Germline CDR1 is MGHRA and CDR2 is YSYEKL. V was cut by 4 bases and J by 3 bases, with 16 bases left in between. This CDR3 region has 16 residues.

The chain's CDR3 is CAISESDRGPTFTEAFF. Here the CDR3 DNA reads TGTGCCATCAGTGAATCGGACAGGGGTCCAACTTTCACTGAAGCTTTCTTT. The chain uses TRBV10-3 and TRBJ1-1, with 9 bases that match TRBD1. Germline V gives CDR1 ENHRY, CDR2 SYGVKD. This CDR3 spans 17 amino acids. Trimming removed 3 bases from V and 4 bases from J; junction bases left unmatched: 12.

In the case of this clonotype: The final CDR3 position lacks the conserved phenylalanine or tryptophan, pointing to a likely read error. This chain links TRBV7-3 with TRBJ2-6, with D possibly matching TRBD2 (5 bases). Trimming shortened V by 5 bases and J by 0 bases, and 14 bases separated the two germline ends. The CDR3 has 17 amino acids. Looked up from germline, CDR1 is SGHTA and CDR2 is FQGTGA. DNA for the CDR3: TGTGCCAGCAGCCCCCCGACTAAGGTCTCTGGGGCCAACGTCCTGACTCTC. The encoded protein is CASSPPTKVSGANVLTL.

This clonotype appeared many times. The J gene is TRBJ2-7, the V gene TRBV10-3; D may be TRBD1 (6 bases). This CDR3 is built from 15 residues. V was trimmed by 7 bases and J by 2 bases, leaving 18 bases between them. Germline CDR1 ENHRY, CDR2 SYGVKD. As DNA, the CDR3 is TGTGCCATCATGGCCCCGGACAGTTTAACCTACGAGCAGTACTTC. Amino acid sequence: CAIMAPDSLTYEQYF.

This clonotype was recorded a few times. The chain is built from TRBV6-2 or TRBV6-3 and TRBJ1-4; no reliable D call. From germline, CDR1 is MNHEY and CDR2 SVGEGT. The V end was cut by 6 bases, the J end by 5 bases, with 16 bases between. The length of the CDR3 is 15 residues. This CDR3 reads CASSPKMAPNEKLFF. CDR3 sequence (DNA): TGTGCCAGCAGCCCTAAAATGGCCCCGAATGAAAAACTGTTTTTT.

The gene calls are TRBV12-3 or TRBV12-4 and TRBJ1-3, with D maybe TRBD1 (6 bases). V was pared by 5 bases and J by 7 bases, with 15 bases between. The CDR3 contains 14 residues. CDR3 DNA sequence: TGTGCCAGCAGTGCCCAGGGGTTCGGCAACACCATATATTTT. Protein product: CASSAQGFGNTIYF.

This clonotype has a count of ten or more. The chain uses TRBV5-1 and TRBJ2-2; D unresolved. The CDR3 runs 12 residues. V gave up 3 bases and J gave up 7 bases, with 7 bases separating them. Germline CDR1 and CDR2: SGHRS and YFSETQ. This CDR3 reads CASSSVVGELFF. The CDR3 DNA follows: TGCGCCAGCAGCTCAGTGGTCGGGGAGCTGTTTTTT.

J is TRBJ2-1 and V is TRBV6-5, with 8 bases fitting TRBD1. The CDR3 consists of 15 residues. From germline, CDR1 is MNHEY and CDR2 SVGAGI. The junction had 9 bases not matched to a gene; V was cut back by 5 bases and J by 6 bases. The CDR3, as DNA: TGTGCCAGCAGTCCAGGACAGGGATACGTCAATGAGCAGTTCTTC. This translates into CASSPGQGYVNEQFF.

This clonotype was observed many times. The V gene is TRBV7-9, the J gene TRBJ2-1; 9 nucleotides agree with TRBD2. V lost 11 bases and J lost 1; bases outside the gene matches: 9. Germline assignment: CDR1 SEHNR and CDR2 FQNEAQ (reference sequence). The length of the CDR3 is 15 residues. CDR3 protein: CAGRGSGGSYNEQFF. As DNA, the CDR3 is TGTGCCGGGAGGGGTAGCGGGGGATCCTACAATGAGCAGTTCTTC.

This clonotype has at least ten counts. The chain joins TRBV7-3 to TRBJ1-1; D gene unclear. V was trimmed by 4 bases and J by 1 base, leaving 10 bases between them. CDR3 size: 14 residues. Germline V gene data show CDR1 as SGHTA and CDR2 as FQGTGA. The CDR3 region is CASSYDAGNTEAFF. DNA of the CDR3: TGTGCCAGCAGCTACGACGCAGGGAACACTGAAGCTTTCTTT.

This clonotype showed up just a few times. The chain uses TRBV7-8 and TRBJ1-1; 7 bases map to TRBD1. The CDR3 is 16 amino acids. The J segment lost 0 bases and the V segment lost 3 bases, leaving 7 bases of the junction unmatched. From germline, CDR1 is SGHVS and CDR2 FQNEAQ. CDR3 sequence (DNA): TGTGCCAGCAGCTTTCCGGGACAGTCCATGAACACTGAAGCTTTCTTT. Protein: CASSFPGQSMNTEAFF.

In this sample, this clonotype turned up many times. V usage is TRBV6-1 and J usage is TRBJ2-7; tentative D call: TRBD1 (6 bases). Germline V lookup: CDR1 MNHNS, CDR2 SASEGT. The CDR3 consists of 16 residues. Trimming took off 6 bases at V and 3 bases at J, with 21 bases between the two ends. The CDR3 DNA sequence: TGTGCCAGCAGACCGACAGGCGCTCCTTTATACTACGAGCAGTACTTC. It encodes CASRPTGAPLYYEQYF.

As to this clonotype: A read error may explain this, as a much larger clone is one base away. The chain recombines TRBV20-1 with TRBJ1-2, with 7 bases identical to TRBD1. The CDR3 has 13 amino acids. The V gene's germline CDR1 is DFQATT and CDR2 SNEGSKA (reference sequence). The CDR3 sequence is CSAVLTGNYGYNF. The CDR3 bases are TGCAGTGCTGTACTGACAGGGAACTATGGCTACAACTTC.

At least ten counts were recorded for this clonotype. The chain carries TRBV11-2 and TRBJ2-1; D is perhaps TRBD1 (7 bases). The CDR3 is made up of 14 amino acids. The V end lost 4 bases, the J end lost 10 bases, and 17 bases lay between the germline ends. Germline-derived CDR1 and CDR2 are SGHAT and FQNNGV. The CDR3 DNA is TGTGCCAGCAGCTCAGGGGGGCGCATTAAGGAGCAGTTCTTC. This sequence encodes CASSSGGRIKEQFF.

This clonotype was observed at least ten times. J is TRBJ1-3 and V is TRBV5-6, with a possible D match to TRBD1 (5 bases). This CDR3 has 16 amino acids. V was pared by 0 bases and J by 4 bases, with 14 bases between. The germline V gene has CDR1 SGHDT and CDR2 YYEEEE. The CDR3 region has the DNA TGTGCCAGCAGCTTGGTCGGCAGGGTGTCCGGAAACACCATATATTTT. Amino acids: CASSLVGRVSGNTIYF.

This clonotype has ten or more counts. The V gene is TRBV20-1, the J gene TRBJ1-1; D unresolved. The CDR3 spans 13 residues. V dropped 6 bases and J dropped 2 bases, with 13 bases sitting between them. CDR1 and CDR2 from the germline V gene are DFQATT and SNEGSKA (reference sequence). This chain's CDR3 is CSATLGYNTEAFF. CDR3 sequence (DNA): TGCAGTGCCACCCTGGGGTATAACACTGAAGCTTTCTTT.

This clonotype was counted ten times or more. The chain links TRBV10-3 to TRBJ2-3; D may be TRBD2 (5 bases). This CDR3 has 16 residues. V gave up 0 bases and J gave up 4 bases, with 14 bases separating them. CDR1 is ENHRY and CDR2 is SYGVKD in the germline V gene. The DNA of the CDR3 is TGTGCCATCAGTGAGTCTTACGCGGGTGTGGCAGATACGCAGTATTTT. It yields the protein CAISESYAGVADTQYF.

This clonotype was seen at least ten times. The V gene is TRBV27, the J gene TRBJ1-3; D perhaps matches TRBD1 (6 bases). Looked up from germline, CDR1 is MNHEY and CDR2 is SMNVEV (reference sequence). The CDR3 loop spans 16 amino acids. With 2 bases removed from V and 0 bases from J, the gap between germline ends came to 11 bases. The CDR3 DNA reads TGTGCCAGCAGTTTAACAGGACAGATCTCTGGAAACACCATATATTTT. Protein: CASSLTGQISGNTIYF.

Comment on this clonotype: A much bigger clone sits one base away, suggesting this may be a read error. The J gene is TRBJ1-6, the V gene TRBV30, with D possibly being TRBD1 (6 bases). The germline V gene has CDR1 GTSNPN and CDR2 SVGIG (reference sequence). The CDR3 has 14 amino acids. CDR3 DNA sequence: TGTGCCGCAAAAGGGGGAGACTATAATTCACCCCTCAACTTT. Translating it yields CAAKGGDYNSPLNF.

This clonotype occurred a few times. V gene TRBV11-2 combines with J gene TRBJ2-5, with 7 positions matching TRBD2. After removal of 0 bases from V and 1 base from J, the junction contained 14 bases not matched to a gene. The CDR3 has 19 residues. Germline values: CDR1 SGHAT, CDR2 FQNNGV. The CDR3 loop is CASSLDLAPFAGVQETQYF. The CDR3 DNA reads as TGTGCCAGCAGCTTAGATCTGGCGCCGTTTGCGGGGGTCCAAGAGACCCAGTACTTC.

This clonotype was found many times. The CDR3 loop reads CSVEDIKSPAGKGTEAFF. The CDR3 bases are TGCAGCGTTGAAGATATTAAGTCTCCGGCAGGGAAGGGAACTGAAGCTTTCTTT. The chain recombines TRBV29-1 with TRBJ1-1; tentatively, D is TRBD1 (5 bases). V was clipped by 0 bases and J by 5 bases, with 25 bases between them. Germline V gene sequence: CDR1 SQVTM, CDR2 ANQGSEA. CDR3 length equals 18 residues.

The chain employs TRBV12-3 or TRBV12-4 and TRBJ1-2; D is possibly TRBD1 (5 bases). The CDR3 sequence is 16 residues long. Trimming removed 2 bases at V and 0 bases at J, with 13 bases between. The CDR3 DNA reads TGTGCCAGCAGTTTACAGGGAGGGATAGCTAACTATGGCTACACCTTC. The encoded protein is CASSLQGGIANYGYTF.

This clonotype was detected ten times or more. The chain employs TRBV18 and TRBJ1-4; D is perhaps TRBD1 (6 bases). V was cut by 5 bases and J by 8 bases, with 18 bases left in between. The V gene's germline CDR1 is KGHSH and CDR2 LQKENI. The CDR3 loop spans 15 amino acids. The CDR3 region is CASSYKSRDKEKLFF. CDR3 bases: TGTGCCAGCTCATACAAAAGCCGGGACAAAGAAAAACTGTTTTTT.